This T cell receptor (beta chain) was captured in a study of blood T cell repertoires in COVID-19. Across the study: Spain, Italy and the United States supplied samples that represented acute and convalescent COVID-19.

Assay used: immunoSEQ multiplex PCR; TCRdb lists only in-frame clones, some missing. The table shows some 120,000 clones, with almost 85% occurring only once. CDR3 size: 14 residues. The V gene end was trimmed by 8 bases and the J gene end by 2 bases; junction bases not matched to a gene: 4. The germline V gene encodes CDR1 KGHSH and CDR2 LQKENI. Sequenced: peripheral blood. This chain links TRBV18 with TRBJ2-2; 8 bases are shared with TRBD1. This clonotype was sampled from an older man with active or convalescent COVID-19. CDR3 loop: CASLGQANTGELFF. CDR3 in DNA: TGTGCCAGCCTGGGACAGGCTAACACCGGGGAGCTGTTTTTT.